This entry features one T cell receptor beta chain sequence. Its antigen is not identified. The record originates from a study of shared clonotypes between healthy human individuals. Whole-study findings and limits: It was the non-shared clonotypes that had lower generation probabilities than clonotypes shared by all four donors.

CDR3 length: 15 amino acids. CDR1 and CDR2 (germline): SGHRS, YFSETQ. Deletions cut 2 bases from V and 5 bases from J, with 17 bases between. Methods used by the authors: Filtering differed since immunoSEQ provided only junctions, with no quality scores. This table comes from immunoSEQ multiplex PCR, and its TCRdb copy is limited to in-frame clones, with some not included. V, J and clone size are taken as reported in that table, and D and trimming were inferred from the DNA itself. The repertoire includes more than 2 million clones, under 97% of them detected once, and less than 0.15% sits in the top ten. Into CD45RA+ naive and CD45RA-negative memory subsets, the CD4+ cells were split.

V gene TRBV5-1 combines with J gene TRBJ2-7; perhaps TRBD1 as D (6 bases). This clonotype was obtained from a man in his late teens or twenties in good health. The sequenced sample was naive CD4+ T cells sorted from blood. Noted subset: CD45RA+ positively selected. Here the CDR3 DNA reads TGCGCCAGCAGCTTTTCCGCGAGGGGGTACGACGAGCAGTACTTC. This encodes CASSFSARGYDEQYF. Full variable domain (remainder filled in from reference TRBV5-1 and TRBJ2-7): KAGVTQTPRYLIKTRGQQVTLSCSPISGHRSVSWYQQTPGQGLQFLFEYFSETQRNKGNFPGRFSGRQFSNSRSEMNVSTLELGDSALYLCASSFSARGYDEQYFGPGTRLTVT.